The sequence of this T cell receptor (beta chain) was determined in a study of identical twins. Study findings and constraints: Twins shared beta out-of-frame sequences in excess, but this excess was weaker.

As concerns this clonotype: As yet, its antigen is unknown.

The CDR3 length is 13 residues. Germline-derived CDR1 and CDR2 are DFQATT and SNEGSKA (reference sequence). V was trimmed by 2 bases and J by 6 bases, leaving 11 bases between them. TCRdb fed the 5' RACE reads into MiXCR, producing one record per CDR3 protein. The sample has 1.5 million to 2 million distinct CDR3 sequences; about 32% are singletons. Sequencing was carried out using cord blood. The chain links TRBV20-1 to TRBJ2-1; D is uncertain. The receptor was isolated from a newborn girl in good health. CDR3 bases: TGCAGTGCTAGATTACCCTTTCTCAATGAGCAGTTCTTC. Translating it yields CSARLPFLNEQFF.